This T cell receptor beta chain was identified in a study of T cells after yellow fever vaccination. 5'RACE template switching added a universal primer site and UMIs to TCR cDNA. In TCRdb, the 5' RACE reads were re-called with MiXCR into one record per CDR3 protein. The profile shows approximately 85,000 distinct CDR3 sequences, about an eighth of them singletons. A few counts support this clonotype. General study points: Detected again after the booster were most primary-vaccination clones, at 96% CD4 and about 89% CD8. Highly abundant clonotypes carried over from the bulk population could end up in FACS-sorted repertoires as contaminants.

There are 13 residues in the CDR3. Trimming removed 3 bases at V and 4 bases at J, with 9 bases between. Germline values: CDR1 MNHEY, CDR2 SVGAGI. Sequencing used CD8+ T cells not binding an NS4B(214-222) dextramer, sorted from PBMCs, obtained approximately 22 days after the first yellow fever vaccination. The V gene is TRBV6-5, the J gene TRBJ2-5, with D perhaps matching TRBD2 (6 bases). The clonotype originates from a man younger than 30 who received the YFV17D yellow fever vaccine. CDR3 nucleotide sequence: TGTGCCAGCAGTTATGGGGGGACAGAGACCCAGTACTTC. It is translated as CASSYGGTETQYF.